The entry below describes one T cell receptor beta chain. Each CDR3 protein gets one entry after TCRdb re-called the RT-PCR reads with MiXCR. The top ten clones hold about 9.9% of a sample with hundreds of thousands of distinct CDR3 sequences, less than 15% of them seen once. This CDR3 contains 14 residues. V was clipped by 5 bases and J by 3 bases; unmatched bases: 5. The germline V gene encodes CDR1 MGHDK and CDR2 SYGVNS. These data come from a study of patients and donors after allogeneic stem cell transplantation. This chain links TRBV25-1 with TRBJ1-1; 8 bases are shared with TRBD1. The sequencing sample was made of blood, either unsorted or a sorted T cell fraction (not recorded which). The TCR comes from a human donor who was either an allogeneic HSCT recipient or a stem cell or donor lymphocyte infusion donor (not recorded which). It is not recorded whose cells these are; they may come from a transplant donor. As DNA, the CDR3 is TGTGCCAGCAGTAACTTACAGGGGGACACTGAAGCTTTCTTT. This sequence encodes CASSNLQGDTEAFF. Drawing the rest from reference TRBV25-1 and TRBJ1-1, the complete variable domain is EADIYQTPRYLVIGTGKKITLECSQTMGHDKMYWYQQDPGMELHLIHYSYGVNSTEKGDLSSESTVSRIRTEHFPLTLESARPSHTSQYLCASSNLQGDTEAFFGQGTRLTVV.